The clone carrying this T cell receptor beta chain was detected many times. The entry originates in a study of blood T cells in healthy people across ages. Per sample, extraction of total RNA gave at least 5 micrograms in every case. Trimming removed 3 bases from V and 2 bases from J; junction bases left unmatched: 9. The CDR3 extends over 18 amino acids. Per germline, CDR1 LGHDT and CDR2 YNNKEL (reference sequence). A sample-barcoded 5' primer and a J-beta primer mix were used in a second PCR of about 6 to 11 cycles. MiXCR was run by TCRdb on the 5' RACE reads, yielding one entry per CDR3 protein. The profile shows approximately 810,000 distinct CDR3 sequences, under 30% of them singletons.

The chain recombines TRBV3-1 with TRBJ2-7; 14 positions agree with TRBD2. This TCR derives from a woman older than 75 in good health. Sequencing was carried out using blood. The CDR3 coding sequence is TGTGCCAGCAGCCATTCCGGGACTAGCGGGGGCTTTACCTACGAGCAGTACTTC. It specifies CASSHSGTSGGFTYEQYF.